This T cell receptor (beta chain) emerged from a study of T cells in women clearing cervical HPV infection. Study-level background: Cases were women with histologically confirmed HPV16-related CIN3 or worse, including a couple of invasive cancers.

Prevalent HPV16 infections were excluded; only incident single HPV16 infections included. On this clone itself: Its antigen is not identified.

Assay: immunoSEQ multiplex PCR; the TCRdb copy retains only in-frame clones and omits some. The sample has approximately 18,000 clones; the top ten hold approximately 3.5%. Study outcomes and limitations: It is unknown whether associations predate infection; no effector/memory or HPV-specific sorting. Cases and controls were distinguished at AUC just under 0.85 by richness and V genes.

The sequence derives from a woman aged 18 to 69 with a cervical HPV16 infection that either progressed to CIN3+ or cleared (not recorded which). The sequenced sample was blood buffy coat.

Incomplete CDR3 DNA: TGCAGCGTTGGGCCATCGGGGGGGGGAACAGAGACC. Its protein product is CSVGPSGGGTET. The complete CDR3 reads CSVGPSGGGTETQYF. V usage is TRBV29-1 and J usage is TRBJ2-5, with 8 bases fitting TRBD2. The read comes to an end 3 residues before the CDR3 does, leaving the germline J gene to fill in the end. The trim removed 4 bases at V and 4 bases at J, leaving 11 bases unmatched. The CDR3 covers 15 residues. CDR1 and CDR2 (germline): SQVTM, ANQGSEA. The full variable domain, its missing parts supplied by reference TRBV29-1 and TRBJ2-5, is SAVISQKPSRDICQRGTSLTIQCQVDSQVTMMFWYRQQPGQSLTLIATANQGSEATYESGFVIDKFPISRPNLTFSTLTVSNMSPEDSSIYLCSVGPSGGGTETQYFGPGTRLLVL.